Described below is a single T cell receptor beta chain sequence and its context. Its antigen remains unidentified. This sample was taken from a study of cytomegalovirus exposure and HLA in healthy donors. In the study overall: Among the 300 to 400 donors who were genotyped, 70% to 90% fell in the genetic ancestry cluster that is associated with self-reported Caucasian donors.

60 Vbeta and 13 Jbeta primers were used in PCR. The assay was immunoSEQ multiplex PCR, and TCRdb's table has in-frame clones only and misses some. In the table there are nearly 110,000 clones, around 80% of which are singletons. Study results and caveats: Overall, approximately 150 TCR beta chains were annotated as cytomegalovirus-associated. Most TCR sequences proved rare, with some public TCRs found in many donors. By a later analysis, the bulk of CMV-associated TCR beta chains appeared HLA-restricted.

The TCR sequence derives from a man aged 35 to 55 in good health and CMV-seronegative. Specimen: PBMCs.

Written as DNA, the CDR3 is TGTGCCATTGGTGGGGGGGACTACGAGCAGTACTTC. Translating it yields CAIGGGDYEQYF. This chain connects TRBV28 to TRBJ2-7; 7 bases match TRBD2. The CDR3 sequence is 12 residues long. J was trimmed by 3 bases and V by 10 bases; bases with no gene match: 6. Germline values: CDR1 MDHEN, CDR2 SYDVKM.